This is a list of T cell receptor beta chains from one sample in a study of Ad26.COV2.S vaccination and SARS-CoV-2 variants. Clones were sequenced by immunoSEQ multiplex PCR, and TCRdb holds only the in-frame ones, with some missing. The table records under 400,000 clones, around 87% of them present only once. The sample in question was peripheral blood, obtained in a trial of Ad26.COV2.S vaccine versus placebo. Every receptor here comes from a person aged 18-60 years who received the Ad26.COV2.S COVID-19 vaccine or a placebo. Each CDR3 is given with its conserved first and last residue. The D gene is left open where the match is weak. Only part of the rows carry a size: once, few, many, or a class if the clone is expanded.

abundance	v_gene	d_gene	j_gene	CDR3aa	CDR3nt
.	TRBV30	TRBD1	TRBJ1-2	CAWRRDRELNYGYTF	TGTGCCTGGAGAAGGGACAGGGAATTAAACTATGGCTACACCTTC
.	TRBV7-8	.	TRBJ1-2	CASSVGQFYGYTF	TGTGCCAGCAGCGTAGGACAGTTCTATGGCTACACCTTC
few	TRBV30	.	TRBJ2-5	CAWSPGLGETQYF	TGTGCCTGGAGTCCGGGTCTGGGGGAGACCCAGTACTTC
.	TRBV7-3	.	TRBJ1-1	CASSQQGNTEAFF	TGTGCCAGCAGCCAGCAGGGAAACACTGAAGCTTTCTTT
once	TRBV3-1/TRBV3-2	.	TRBJ2-1	CASSQGRDTLQFF	TGTGCCAGCAGCCAAGGGAGGGACACCCTGCAGTTCTTC
.	TRBV11-3	TRBD2	TRBJ2-7	CASSSSGGQRQYF	TGTGCCAGCAGCTCTAGCGGGGGGCAGCGGCAGTACTTC
.	TRBV7-9	.	TRBJ1-1	CASSLAGRENTEAFF	TGTGCCAGCAGCTTAGCCGGCAGGGAGAACACTGAAGCTTTCTTT
.	TRBV5-6	.	TRBJ2-6	CASSSWAETGANVLTF	TGTGCCAGCAGCTCCTGGGCGGAAACTGGGGCCAACGTCCTGACTTTC
.	TRBV12-5	TRBD1	TRBJ1-4	CASGPGGTNEKLFF	TGTGCTAGTGGTCCAGGGGGCACTAATGAAAAACTGTTTTTT
.	TRBV6-4	TRBD1	TRBJ1-2	CASSVGQGGNYGYTF	TGTGCCAGCAGTGTTGGACAGGGCGGTAACTATGGCTACACCTTC
.	TRBV6-6	.	TRBJ2-1	CASSYEYSEQFF	TGTGCCAGCAGTTACGAGTACAGTGAGCAGTTCTTC
once	TRBV2	.	TRBJ2-1	CASKAWVNEQFF	TGTGCCAGCAAAGCGTGGGTGAATGAGCAGTTCTTC
.	TRBV2	TRBD1	TRBJ2-1	CASSEVGTGANNEQFF	TGTGCCAGCAGTGAGGTTGGGACAGGTGCCAACAATGAGCAGTTCTTC
.	TRBV11-3	.	TRBJ2-2	CASRERGAGELFF	TGTGCCAGCAGGGAACGGGGCGCCGGGGAGCTGTTTTTT
.	TRBV5-1	.	TRBJ1-4	CASRLRPVSNEKLFF	TGCGCCAGCAGACTTCGGCCAGTCTCTAATGAAAAACTGTTTTTT
.	TRBV30	TRBD1	TRBJ1-2	CAWSVPRTGIDYGYTF	TGTGCCTGGAGTGTACCCCGGACAGGGATTGACTATGGCTACACCTTC
.	TRBV7-9	.	TRBJ2-7	CASAQPGPSPSEQYF	TGTGCCAGCGCCCAGCCGGGGCCATCTCCATCCGAGCAGTACTTC
.	TRBV4-3	TRBD1	TRBJ2-7	CASSQRTGGAYEQYF	TGCGCCAGCAGCCAAAGGACAGGGGGCGCGTACGAGCAGTACTTC
.	TRBV6-1	.	TRBJ1-5	CASSEDTRRGQPQHF	TGTGCCAGCAGTGAGGATACGAGGCGAGGGCAGCCCCAGCATTTT
.	TRBV18	TRBD1	TRBJ1-6	CASSPTGGADSPLHF	TGTGCCAGCTCACCCACAGGGGGCGCAGATTCACCCCTCCACTTT
.	TRBV6-5	.	TRBJ2-7	CASNPAVGYEQYF	TGTGCCAGCAACCCAGCGGTAGGCTACGAGCAGTACTTC
.	TRBV7-9	.	TRBJ2-5	CASRYQETQYF	TGTGCCAGCAGATACCAAGAGACCCAGTACTTC
once	TRBV3-1/TRBV3-2	TRBD1	TRBJ1-5	CASSHGQGGQPQHF	TGTGCCAGCAGCCATGGACAGGGTGGTCAGCCCCAGCATTTT